A selection of T cell receptor beta chains follows, all from one sample in a study of blood T cell repertoires in COVID-19. Only in-frame clones appear in the TCRdb table, and some are missing; sequencing was by immunoSEQ multiplex PCR. This table holds around 100,000 clones, 84% found once. Material for sequencing was peripheral blood. The receptors derive from a man aged 60 to 69 with acute or convalescent COVID-19. The CDR3 runs from the conserved cysteine through the conserved F or W. The order of the fields is D gene, clone size, J gene, V gene, CDR3 protein, CDR3 DNA. D genes are given only for firm matches. Size is stated for part of the rows, as once, few or many counts, or as a class when the clone is expanded.

NA | few | TRBJ1-4 | TRBV5-6 | CASSPGRGVYEKLFF | TGTGCCAGCAGCCCGGGCAGGGGAGTTTATGAAAAACTGTTTTTT
NA | once | TRBJ2-4 | TRBV11-2 | CASRRGGGRREDIQYF | TGTGCCAGCAGAAGGGGGGGCGGGAGACGGGAGGACATTCAGTACTTC
TRBD2 | NA | TRBJ2-5 | TRBV20-1 | CSASLRSSGGETQYF | TGCAGTGCTAGTCTTCGGTCTAGCGGAGGGGAGACCCAGTACTTC
NA | NA | TRBJ2-5 | TRBV11-2 | CASSVPRGGQETQYF | TGTGCCAGCAGCGTGCCAAGAGGGGGTCAAGAGACCCAGTACTTC
TRBD1 | once | TRBJ1-6 | TRBV6-2/TRBV6-3 | CASSHRTGGLSSPLHF | TGTGCCAGCAGTCATCGGACAGGGGGCCTGTCTTCACCCCTCCACTTT
NA | NA | TRBJ2-2 | TRBV20-1 | CSASGRSLNTGELFF | TGCAGTGCTAGTGGACGGAGCCTTAACACCGGGGAGCTGTTTTTT
NA | NA | TRBJ2-2 | TRBV5-1 | CASSLLGGGNGELFF | TGCGCCAGCAGCTTGCTGGGGGGAGGCAACGGGGAGCTGTTTTTT
TRBD2 | NA | TRBJ2-7 | TRBV18 | CASSPGGTSRTYEQYF | TGTGCCAGCTCACCCGGGGGGACTAGTCGAACCTACGAGCAGTACTTC
NA | NA | TRBJ1-2 | TRBV19 | CASKAGALKYGYTF | TGTGCCAGTAAGGCAGGGGCCCTAAAATATGGCTACACCTTC
TRBD2 | NA | TRBJ2-5 | TRBV2 | CASRKVSGSGETQYF | TGTGCCAGCAGAAAAGTAAGCGGGAGTGGAGAGACCCAGTACTTC
NA | NA | TRBJ1-1 | TRBV30 | CAWSVHPERTEAFF | TGTGCCTGGAGTGTGCACCCTGAGAGGACTGAAGCTTTCTTT
NA | NA | TRBJ2-3 | TRBV20-1 | CSATDRDTQYF | TGCAGTGCCACCGACAGAGATACGCAGTATTTT
TRBD1 | NA | TRBJ1-1 | TRBV28 | CASSSPGQVFMNTEAFF | TGTGCCAGCAGTTCCCCGGGACAGGTCTTCATGAACACTGAAGCTTTCTTT
TRBD1 | NA | TRBJ1-1 | TRBV27 | CASSPDPRDRGHVTEAFF | TGTGCCAGCAGTCCCGATCCCCGGGACAGGGGGCATGTCACTGAAGCTTTCTTT
NA | NA | TRBJ2-3 | TRBV29-1 | CSVGKGEGTDTQYF | TGCAGCGTTGGAAAGGGAGAGGGCACAGATACGCAGTATTTT
NA | NA | TRBJ2-1 | TRBV11-2 | CASSSTQAGEQFF | TGTGCCAGCAGCTCAACCCAGGCTGGGGAGCAGTTCTTC
NA | NA | TRBJ1-5 | TRBV19 | CASSIGPQGPSFQPQHF | TGTGCCAGTAGTATTGGACCCCAGGGGCCATCCTTTCAGCCCCAGCATTTT
TRBD1 | NA | TRBJ1-1 | TRBV28 | CASSTGQGNTEAFF | TGTGCCAGCAGTACCGGACAGGGGAACACTGAAGCTTTCTTT
TRBD1 | NA | TRBJ2-5 | TRBV29-1 | CSVTAGGNQETQYF | TGCAGCGTTACTGCAGGGGGAAACCAAGAGACCCAGTACTTC
TRBD2 | NA | TRBJ2-1 | TRBV15 | CATSGLAGVPNEQFF | TGTGCCACCAGCGGCCTAGCGGGAGTACCCAATGAGCAGTTCTTC
NA | NA | TRBJ2-5 | TRBV24-1 | CATLNPVAPRQTQYF | TGTGCCACCTTAAACCCCGTAGCCCCCCGACAGACCCAGTACTTC
TRBD1 | NA | TRBJ1-2 | TRBV24-1 | CATSDPLGGTGQEGYTF | TGTGCCACCAGTGATCCCCTGGGGGGGACAGGACAAGAAGGCTACACCTTC
TRBD1 | few | TRBJ1-5 | TRBV5-8 | CASSLGTGGGQPQHF | TGTGCCAGCAGCTTGGGGACAGGGGGCGGTCAGCCCCAGCATTTT
NA | once | TRBJ1-2 | TRBV18 | CASSGTSNRAGVDYGYTF | TGTGCCAGCTCGGGAACCAGCAACAGGGCAGGAGTAGACTATGGCTACACCTTC
TRBD2 | NA | TRBJ2-7 | TRBV3-1/TRBV3-2 | CASSQGASGTYEQYF | TGTGCCAGCAGCCAAGGGGCTAGCGGGACCTACGAGCAGTACTTC
NA | NA | TRBJ2-2 | TRBV6-5 | CASRRGTGNTGELFF | TGTGCCAGCAGGAGGGGGACGGGGAACACCGGGGAGCTGTTTTTT
NA | NA | TRBJ1-1 | TRBV28 | CASKPTGRFSNTEAFF | TGTGCCAGCAAACCGACAGGCCGTTTTTCTAACACTGAAGCTTTCTTT
NA | once | TRBJ2-2 | TRBV10-2 | CASREREDAGELFF | TGCGCCAGCCGGGAAAGGGAGGACGCCGGGGAGCTGTTTTTT
NA | NA | TRBJ2-5 | TRBV18 | CASSPPRTSSQETQYF | TGTGCCAGCTCACCCCCTCGGACTTCCTCCCAAGAGACCCAGTACTTC
NA | NA | TRBJ2-7 | TRBV11-2 | CASSLGGFYEQYF | TGTGCCAGCAGCTTAGGAGGGTTCTACGAGCAGTACTTC
TRBD1 | NA | TRBJ2-5 | TRBV9 | CASSAGTGGGGETQYF | TGTGCCAGCAGCGCCGGGACAGGGGGCGGAGGGGAGACCCAGTACTTC
TRBD1 | NA | TRBJ2-3 | TRBV28 | CASSDRGLRDTQYF | TGTGCCAGCAGCGACAGGGGCCTAAGGGATACGCAGTATTTT
NA | once | TRBJ2-5 | TRBV5-4 | CASSLAGSSSIQETQYF | TGTGCCAGCAGCTTGGCGGGGTCTAGCTCCATCCAAGAGACCCAGTACTTC